The entry below describes one TCR beta chain. Its antigen remains unknown. This entry comes from a study of T cells in localized non-small cell lung cancer. Findings and caveats of the study: Adjacent lung tissue had a median about 58 of the top 100 clones found in the tumor. Of the tissues analyzed, uninvolved adjacent lung showed maximal T cell clonality, greater than tumor. Sequencing involved a lone tumor region, leaving heterogeneity possible.

This CDR3 region has 12 residues. Germline V gives CDR1 SGHNT, CDR2 YYREEE (reference sequence). V gave up 4 bases and J gave up 16 bases; unmatched junction bases: 6. Assay used: immunoSEQ multiplex PCR; TCRdb lists only in-frame clones, some missing. The sample carries roughly 39,000 clones, roughly 91% recorded once. The chain combines TRBV5-4 with TRBJ2-1; 12 positions match TRBD2. The TCR comes from a woman aged 35 to 69 with stage II lung adenocarcinoma. Source: PBMCs, taken before any cancer treatment. CDR3 sequence: CASSTRTSGEFF. The CDR3 bases are TGTGCCAGCAGCACCCGGACTAGCGGGGAATTCTTC. Full variable domain (remainder filled in from reference TRBV5-4 and TRBJ2-1): ETGVTQSPTHLIKTRGQQVTLRCSSQSGHNTVSWYQQALGQGPQFIFQYYREEENGRGNFPPRFSGLQFPNYSSELNVNALELDDSALYLCASSTRTSGEFFGPGTRLTVL.